The subject of this entry is one T cell receptor (beta chain). Its antigen is as yet unknown. Each CDR3 protein gets one entry after TCRdb re-called the reads with MiXCR. The sample lists approximately 120,000 distinct CDR3 sequences; 32% were seen once. Looked up from germline, CDR1 is MNHEY and CDR2 is SVGEGT. Trimming cost V 4 bases and J 5 bases, with 16 bases left between them. This CDR3 comprises 15 residues. This sample is drawn from a study of T cell repertoires in cytomegalovirus infection. This chain connects TRBV6-2 or TRBV6-3 to TRBJ2-3; the D gene is possibly TRBD2 (5 bases). The sequence came from a human donor in good health (CMV status not recorded). Some clones in this sample may be carry-over from other donors' samples. Material: CD8+ T cells from cultured PBMCs, obtained from culture after CMV antigen stimulation. The CDR3 bases are TGTGCCAGCAGTTCGTACGGGGAAAGTATAGATACGCAGTATTTT. Translating it yields CASSSYGESIDTQYF.